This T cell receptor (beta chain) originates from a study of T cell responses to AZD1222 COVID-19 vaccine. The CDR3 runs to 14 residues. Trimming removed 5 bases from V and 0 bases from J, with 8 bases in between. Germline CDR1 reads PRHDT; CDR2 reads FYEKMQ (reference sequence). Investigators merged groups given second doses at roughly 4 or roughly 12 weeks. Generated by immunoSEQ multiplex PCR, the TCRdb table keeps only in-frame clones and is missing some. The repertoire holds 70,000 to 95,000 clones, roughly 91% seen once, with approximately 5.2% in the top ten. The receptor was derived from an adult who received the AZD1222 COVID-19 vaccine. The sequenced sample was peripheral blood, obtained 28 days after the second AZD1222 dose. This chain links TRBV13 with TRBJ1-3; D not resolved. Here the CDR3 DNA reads TGTGCCAGCAGCCCAATAAACTCTGGAAACACCATATATTTT. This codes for CASSPINSGNTIYF. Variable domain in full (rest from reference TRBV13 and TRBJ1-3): AAGVIQSPRHLIKEKRETATLKCYPIPRHDTVYWYQQGPGQDPQFLISFYEKMQSDKGSIPDRFSAQQFSDYHSELNMSSLELGDSALYFCASSPINSGNTIYFGEGSWLTVV.